Reported below is one TCR beta chain. The length of the CDR3 is 15 residues. The V and J ends lost 6 bases and 0 bases respectively, with 9 bases between them. Germline V gene sequence: CDR1 MNHEY, CDR2 SVGAGI. The data were taken from a study of T cell changes during pregnancy in multiple sclerosis. The table came from immunoSEQ multiplex PCR; TCRdb's copy has only in-frame clones and leaves some out. This table holds tens of thousands of clones, approximately 94% found once. Material: CD4+ T cells from peripheral blood mononuclear cells, obtained before pregnancy. The chain has TRBV6-5 and TRBJ2-6; D is ambiguous. The origin of this receptor is a female donor with multiple sclerosis, enrolled in a pregnancy study. The CDR3 is CASRSVNSGANVLTF. The CDR3 region has the DNA TGTGCCAGCAGATCAGTGAACTCTGGGGCCAACGTCCTGACTTTC.